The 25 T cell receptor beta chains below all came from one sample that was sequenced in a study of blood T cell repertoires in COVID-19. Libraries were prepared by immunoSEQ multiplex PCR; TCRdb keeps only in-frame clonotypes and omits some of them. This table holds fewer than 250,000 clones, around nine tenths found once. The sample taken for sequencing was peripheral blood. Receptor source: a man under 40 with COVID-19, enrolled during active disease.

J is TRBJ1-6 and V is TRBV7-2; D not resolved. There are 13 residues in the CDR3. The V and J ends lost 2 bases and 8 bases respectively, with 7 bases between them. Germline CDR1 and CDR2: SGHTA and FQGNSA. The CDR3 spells CASSLQPDSPLHF. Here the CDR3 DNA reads TGTGCCAGCAGCTTACAACCGGATTCACCCCTCCACTTT.

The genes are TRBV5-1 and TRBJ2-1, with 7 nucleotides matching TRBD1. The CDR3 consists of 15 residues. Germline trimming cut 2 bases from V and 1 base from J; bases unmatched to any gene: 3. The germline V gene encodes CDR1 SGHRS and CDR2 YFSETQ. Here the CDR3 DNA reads TGCGCCAGCAGCTTAGGGACAGTGTCCTACAATGAGCAGTTCTTC. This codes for CASSLGTVSYNEQFF.

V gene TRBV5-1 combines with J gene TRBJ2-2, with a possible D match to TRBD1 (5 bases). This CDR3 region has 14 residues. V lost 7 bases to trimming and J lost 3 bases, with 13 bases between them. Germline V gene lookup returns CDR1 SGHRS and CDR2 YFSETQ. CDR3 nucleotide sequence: TGCGCCAGCTCATCGGACACTTACACCGGGGAGCTGTTTTTT. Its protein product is CASSSDTYTGELFF. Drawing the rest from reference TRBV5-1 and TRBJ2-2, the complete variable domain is KAGVTQTPRYLIKTRGQQVTLSCSPISGHRSVSWYQQTPGQGLQFLFEYFSETQRNKGNFPGRFSGRQFSNSRSEMNVSTLELGDSALYLCASSSDTYTGELFFGEGSRLTVL.

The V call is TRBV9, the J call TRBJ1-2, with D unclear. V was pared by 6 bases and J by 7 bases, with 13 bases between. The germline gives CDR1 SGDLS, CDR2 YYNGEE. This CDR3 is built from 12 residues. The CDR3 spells CASTLERVGYTF. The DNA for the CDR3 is TGTGCCAGCACCCTAGAGAGGGTTGGCTACACCTTC.

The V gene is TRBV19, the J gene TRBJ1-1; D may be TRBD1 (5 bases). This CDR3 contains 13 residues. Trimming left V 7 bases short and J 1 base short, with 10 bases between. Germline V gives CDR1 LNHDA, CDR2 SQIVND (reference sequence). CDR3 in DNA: TGTGCCAGTAAACGAGGACAGAACACTGAAGCTTTCTTT. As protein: CASKRGQNTEAFF.

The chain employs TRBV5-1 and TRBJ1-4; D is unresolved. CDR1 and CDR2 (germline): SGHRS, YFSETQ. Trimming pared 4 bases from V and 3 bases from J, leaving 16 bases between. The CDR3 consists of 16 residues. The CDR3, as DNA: TGCGCCAGCAGCCATGCGGCGACGAACCCTAATGAAAAACTGTTTTTT. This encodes CASSHAATNPNEKLFF.

The CDR3 DNA sequence: TGTGCCTGGCCCGGGCTAGCGGGGGACTCCTACGAGCAGTACTTC. Protein product: CAWPGLAGDSYEQYF. The V gene is TRBV30, the J gene TRBJ2-7; 10 bases map to TRBD2. With 5 bases clipped from V and 0 bases from J, the junction kept 7 bases outside the gene matches. The germline V gene encodes CDR1 GTSNPN and CDR2 SVGIG (reference sequence). There are 15 residues in the CDR3. The full variable domain, rest sourced from reference TRBV30 and TRBJ2-7, is SQTIHQWPATLVQPVGSPLSLECTVEGTSNPNLYWYRQAAGRGLQLLFYSVGIGQISSEVPQNLSASRPQDRQFILSSKKLLLSDSGFYLCAWPGLAGDSYEQYFGPGTRLTVT.

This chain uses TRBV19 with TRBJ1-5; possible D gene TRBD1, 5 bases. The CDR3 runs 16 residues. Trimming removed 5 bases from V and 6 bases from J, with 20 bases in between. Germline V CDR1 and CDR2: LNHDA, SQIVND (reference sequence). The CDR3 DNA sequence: TGTGCCAGTAGTTCCGACACGGGGGGAGAGAGTCAGCCCCAGCATTTT. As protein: CASSSDTGGESQPQHF.

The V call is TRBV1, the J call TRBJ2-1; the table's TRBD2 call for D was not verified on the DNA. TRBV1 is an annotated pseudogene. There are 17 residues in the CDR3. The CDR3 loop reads CTSSQQLAVDPLDEQFF. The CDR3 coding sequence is TGCACCAGCAGCCAGCAACTAGCGGTGGACCCCTTGGATGAGCAGTTCTTC.

CDR3 bases: TGCGCCAGCAGCCTTCCCTCGGACAGAGACACCGGGGAGCTGTTTTTT. Amino acid sequence: CASSLPSDRDTGELFF. The rearrangement links TRBV4-1 to TRBJ2-2; weak D call: TRBD1 (6 bases). Trimming stripped 4 bases from V and 3 bases from J, with 15 bases between. CDR1 is MGHRA, CDR2 YSYEKL, per germline. The CDR3 loop spans 16 amino acids.

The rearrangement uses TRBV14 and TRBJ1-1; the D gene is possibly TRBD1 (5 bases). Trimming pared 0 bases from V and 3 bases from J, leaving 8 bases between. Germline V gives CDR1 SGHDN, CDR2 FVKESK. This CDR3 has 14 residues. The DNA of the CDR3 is TGTGCCAGCAGCCAAGATCGGGGGGACACTGAAGCTTTCTTT. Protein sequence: CASSQDRGDTEAFF.

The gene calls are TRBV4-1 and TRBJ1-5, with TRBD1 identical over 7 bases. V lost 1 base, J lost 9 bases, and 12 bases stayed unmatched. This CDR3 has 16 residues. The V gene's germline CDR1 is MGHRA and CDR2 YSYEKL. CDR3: CASSQGGGQDLRPQHF. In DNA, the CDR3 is TGCGCCAGCAGCCAAGGTGGAGGACAGGACCTTCGGCCCCAGCATTTT.

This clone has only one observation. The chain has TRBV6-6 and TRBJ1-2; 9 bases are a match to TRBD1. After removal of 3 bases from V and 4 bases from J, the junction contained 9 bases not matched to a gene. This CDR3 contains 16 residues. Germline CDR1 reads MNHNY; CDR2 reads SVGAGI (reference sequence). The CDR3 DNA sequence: TGTGCCAGCAGTTATTTAGGGACAGGGATGAGCTATGGCTACACCTTC. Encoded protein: CASSYLGTGMSYGYTF.

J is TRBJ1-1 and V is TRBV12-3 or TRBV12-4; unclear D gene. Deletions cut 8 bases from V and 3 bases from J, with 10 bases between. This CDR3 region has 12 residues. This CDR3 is CASRYTDTEAFF. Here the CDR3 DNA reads TGTGCCAGCCGTTATACGGACACTGAAGCTTTCTTT.

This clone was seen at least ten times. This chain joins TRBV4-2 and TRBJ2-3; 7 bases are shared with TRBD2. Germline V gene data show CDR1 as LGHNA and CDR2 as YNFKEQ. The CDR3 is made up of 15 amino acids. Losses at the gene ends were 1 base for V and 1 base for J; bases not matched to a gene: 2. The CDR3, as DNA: TGTGCCAGCAGCCAAGTGAGCGGGGGCACAGATACGCAGTATTTT. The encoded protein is CASSQVSGGTDTQYF.

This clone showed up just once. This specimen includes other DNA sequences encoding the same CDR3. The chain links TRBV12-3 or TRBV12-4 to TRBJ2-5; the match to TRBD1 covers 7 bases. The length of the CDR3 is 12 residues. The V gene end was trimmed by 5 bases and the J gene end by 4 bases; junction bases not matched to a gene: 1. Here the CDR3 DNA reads TGTGCCAGCAGTAGACAGGGAGAGACCCAGTACTTC. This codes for CASSRQGETQYF.

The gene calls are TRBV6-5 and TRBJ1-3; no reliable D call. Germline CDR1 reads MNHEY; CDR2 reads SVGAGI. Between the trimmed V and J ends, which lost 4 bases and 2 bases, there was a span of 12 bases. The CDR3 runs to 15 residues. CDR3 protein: CASSSRRGPGNTIYF. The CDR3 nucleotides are TGTGCCAGCAGTTCCCGCAGAGGGCCTGGAAACACCATATATTTT.

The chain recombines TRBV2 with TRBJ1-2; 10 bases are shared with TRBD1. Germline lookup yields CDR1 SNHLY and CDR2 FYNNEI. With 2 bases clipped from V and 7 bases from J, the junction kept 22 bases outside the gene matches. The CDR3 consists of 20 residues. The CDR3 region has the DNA TGTGCCAGCAGTGAAACGGGGTTCTTTGGGACAGGGGTTTCCTGGGGTGGCTACACCTTC. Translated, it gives CASSETGFFGTGVSWGGYTF.

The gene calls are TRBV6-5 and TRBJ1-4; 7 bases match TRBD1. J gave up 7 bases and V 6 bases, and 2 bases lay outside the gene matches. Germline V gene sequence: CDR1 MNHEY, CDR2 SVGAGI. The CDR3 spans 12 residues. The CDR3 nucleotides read TGTGCCAGCAGCCGGGACAGTGAAAAACTGTTTTTT. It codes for CASSRDSEKLFF.

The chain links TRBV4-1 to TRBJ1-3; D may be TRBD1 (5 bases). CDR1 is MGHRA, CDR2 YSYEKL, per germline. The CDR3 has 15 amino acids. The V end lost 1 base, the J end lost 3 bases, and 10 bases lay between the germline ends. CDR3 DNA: TGCGCCAGCAGCCAAGGGGCAGGGTATGGAAACACCATATATTTT. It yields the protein CASSQGAGYGNTIYF.

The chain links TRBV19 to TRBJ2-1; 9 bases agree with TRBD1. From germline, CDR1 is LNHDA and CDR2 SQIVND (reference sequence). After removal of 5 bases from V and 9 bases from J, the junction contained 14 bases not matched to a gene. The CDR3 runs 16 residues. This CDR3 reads CASSPSRDRAIGEQFF. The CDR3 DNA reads TGTGCCAGTAGTCCTAGCCGGGACAGGGCGATCGGTGAGCAGTTCTTC.

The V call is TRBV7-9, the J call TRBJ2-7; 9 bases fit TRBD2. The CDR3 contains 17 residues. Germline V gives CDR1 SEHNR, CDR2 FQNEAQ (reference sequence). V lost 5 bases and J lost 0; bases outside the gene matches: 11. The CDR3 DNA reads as TGTGCCAGCAGCCAGACTAGCGGACTCATAAACTCCTACGAGCAGTACTTC. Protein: CASSQTSGLINSYEQYF.

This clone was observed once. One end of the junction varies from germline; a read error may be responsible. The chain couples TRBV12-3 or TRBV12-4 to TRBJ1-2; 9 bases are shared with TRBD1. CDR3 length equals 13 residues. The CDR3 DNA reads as TGTGCCAGCAGTTTGATCGGACAGGGGCTCCCCGACTTC. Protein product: CASSLIGQGLPDF.

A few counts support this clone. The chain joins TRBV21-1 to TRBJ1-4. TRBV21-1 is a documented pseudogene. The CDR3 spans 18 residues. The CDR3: CASSKPPSGREPNEKLFF. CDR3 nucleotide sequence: TGTGCCAGCAGCAAGCCCCCCAGTGGGAGGGAACCTAATGAAAAACTGTTTTTT.

This CDR3 reads CASSQEGSSGNTIYF. The DNA of the CDR3 is TGTGCCAGCAGCCAGGAGGGGTCCTCTGGAAACACCATATATTTT. The chain has TRBV6-6 and TRBJ1-3; tentative D call: TRBD1 (5 bases). Germline CDR1 and CDR2: MNHNY and SVGAGI (reference sequence). This CDR3 is 15 amino acids long. The V end was cut by 6 bases, the J end by 0 bases, with 12 bases between.